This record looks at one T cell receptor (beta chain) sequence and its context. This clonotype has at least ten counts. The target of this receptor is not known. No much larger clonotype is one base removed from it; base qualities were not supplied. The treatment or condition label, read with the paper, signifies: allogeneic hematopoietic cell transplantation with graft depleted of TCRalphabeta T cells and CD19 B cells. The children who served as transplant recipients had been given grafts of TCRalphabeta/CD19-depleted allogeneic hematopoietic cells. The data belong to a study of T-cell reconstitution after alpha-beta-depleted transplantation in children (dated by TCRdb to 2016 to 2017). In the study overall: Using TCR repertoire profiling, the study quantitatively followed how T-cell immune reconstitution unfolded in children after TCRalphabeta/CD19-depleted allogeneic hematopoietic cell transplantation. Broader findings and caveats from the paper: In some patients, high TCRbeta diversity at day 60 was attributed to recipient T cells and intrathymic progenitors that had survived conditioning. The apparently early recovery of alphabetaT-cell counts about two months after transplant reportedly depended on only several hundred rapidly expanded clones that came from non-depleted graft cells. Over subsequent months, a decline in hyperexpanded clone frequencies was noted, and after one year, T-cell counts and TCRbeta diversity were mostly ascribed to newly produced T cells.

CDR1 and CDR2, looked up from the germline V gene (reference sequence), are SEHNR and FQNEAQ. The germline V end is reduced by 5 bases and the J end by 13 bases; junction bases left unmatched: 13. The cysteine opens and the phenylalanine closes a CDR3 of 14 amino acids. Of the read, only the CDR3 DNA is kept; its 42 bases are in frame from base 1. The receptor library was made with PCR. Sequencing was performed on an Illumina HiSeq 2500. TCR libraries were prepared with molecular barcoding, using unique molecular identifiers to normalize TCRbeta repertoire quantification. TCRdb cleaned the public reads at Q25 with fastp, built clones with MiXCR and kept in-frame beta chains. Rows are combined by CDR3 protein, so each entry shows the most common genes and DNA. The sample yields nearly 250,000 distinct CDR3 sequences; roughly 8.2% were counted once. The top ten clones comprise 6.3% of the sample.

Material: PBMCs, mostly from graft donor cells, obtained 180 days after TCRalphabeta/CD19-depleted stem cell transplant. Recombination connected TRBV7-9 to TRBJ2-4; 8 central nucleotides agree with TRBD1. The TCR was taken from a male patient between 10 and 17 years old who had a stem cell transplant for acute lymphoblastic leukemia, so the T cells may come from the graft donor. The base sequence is TGTGCCAGCAGCCTATATACGGGACAGGACAGACAGTACTTC. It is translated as CASSLYTGQDRQYF. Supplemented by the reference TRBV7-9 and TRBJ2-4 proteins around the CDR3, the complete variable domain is DTGVSQNPRHKITKRGQNVTFRCDPISEHNRLYWYRQTLGQGPEFLTYFQNEAQLEKSRLLSDRFSAERPKGSFSTLEIQRTEQGDSAMYLCASSLYTGQDRQYFGAGTRLSVL.